This TCR beta chain emerged from a study of blood T cells in healthy people across ages (dated by TCRdb to the mid-2010s). Regarding the study in general: In model experiments, roughly one uniquely barcoded TCR beta cDNA molecule per two T cells was captured by template switching. To avoid experimental bias, donors of different ages were spread randomly across the sequencing lanes. Donors were grouped into four age groups: young (average 16 years), middle-aged (less than 40), aged (around 60) and long-lived (approximately 75). Two additional independent replicas of 1 million unique cDNA reads from the same blood draw were analyzed for two donors (one aged 18 to 29 and one aged 80 or older). Using deep sequencing normalized with unique cDNA molecular identifiers, the study measured how TCR beta repertoire diversity changes with age. On the study overall, not on this receptor specifically: Because the CMV infection status of the donors was unknown, age-related changes in expanded clonotypes may potentially have been confounded. Compared with the aged group, the long-lived group had more naive CD4+ T cells, fewer expanded clones and increased TCR diversity, a pattern suggesting age selection. Observed TCR beta diversity per million T cells fell roughly linearly with age, and a significant reduction was already apparent by age approximately 41. The percentage of naive T cells measured by flow cytometry correlated strongly with observed TCR beta diversity. Bulk unsorted PBMC profiling prevented conclusive comparison of naive and antigen-experienced compartments. Estimates of total diversity based on one million sequenced T cells were considered lower bounds and underestimates.

Sequences MNHEY (CDR1) and SMNVEV (CDR2) are obtained from the germline V gene (reference sequence). The CDR3, cysteine through phenylalanine, is 16 amino acids long. Only CDR3 DNA remains: 48 bases, in frame from the first base. Worth noting for this clonotype: Its antigen is not yet known. There are no base qualities to consult, and no much larger clone falls within one base.

Libraries were prepared through 5' RACE. The run used an Illumina HiSeq 2500. A second roughly 6 to 11 cycle PCR used a sample-barcoded 5' primer and a J-beta primer mix. Each TCR beta cDNA molecule received a unique molecular identifier from a template-switch 5' adaptor carrying 12 random nucleotides. Each sample yielded at least 2.5 million CDR3-containing paired-end reads. All of the RNA was converted into first-strand cDNA using the Mint cDNA synthesis kit, with a TRBC-specific oligonucleotide serving as the primer. Following uracil-DNA glycosylase treatment, a first 18-cycle PCR with universal primers M1SS and BC2_uni_R was performed on all cDNA. On the study's bioinformatics: Normalization of each sample was performed by random selection of 1 million high-quality reads, each carrying a distinct molecular identifier. Instead of being binned into consensus sequences, reads with shared molecular identifiers were discarded. MiTCR, set to a Q25 quality threshold and the strictest error-elimination algorithm, was used for CDR3 identification, clonotype clustering and error correction. Lower-bound total TCR beta diversity was estimated with a nonparametric unseen species model using Euler transformation. Through fastp at Q25 and MiXCR, TCRdb rebuilt clones from the public reads, retaining in-frame beta chains. Each entry is one CDR3 protein sequence, shown with its most common DNA and genes. TCRdb's processing, not the authors', yielded these V and J calls. The sample table records some 1.5 million distinct CDR3 sequences; approximately 43% of these occur just once. The ten most abundant clones make up approximately 4.1% of the sample.

Systemically healthy Caucasian individuals from Russia, 39 in total and aged about 6 to 90 years, were included as donors. Around 9.9 milliliters of peripheral blood were collected from each donor into EDTA-treated Vacutainer tubes. Ficoll-Paque density-gradient centrifugation was used to isolate PBMCs, with at least 6 million per sample. Total RNA, at least 5 micrograms per sample, was extracted from PBMCs with Trizol reagent. For every donor, flow cytometry on a PBMC aliquot measured the percentage of naive CD45RAhigh/CD27high T cells. This receptor was obtained from a woman in her late teens or twenties in good health. The V and J genes are TRBV27 and TRBJ2-1, and the D gene may be TRBD2, 5 bases matching. The J call is in doubt because the DNA end fits TRBJ2-7 better. Sequencing used blood. This receptor has the CDR3 CASSSSIAPTYNEQYF. The base sequence is TGTGCCAGCAGTTCGTCGATAGCGCCTACTTACAATGAGCAGTACTTC.